These 27 T cell receptor beta chains were sequenced from one sample in a study of blood T cell repertoires in COVID-19 (dated by TCRdb to 2020 to 2021). Library preparation employed the immunoSEQ multiplex PCR assay. Held by TCRdb, this immuneACCESS table contains in-frame sequences only and omits some clones. Under half of the omission traces to an unresolved V gene where checked; the cause of the rest is unknown. The sample yields 97,000 or so clones; roughly 90% were counted once. The ten largest make up more than 4.5% of the sample. Material for sequencing was peripheral blood. The receptors were sampled from a woman between 45 and 60 years old with COVID-19, enrolled during active disease.

This chain links TRBV25-1 with TRBJ2-5; D may be TRBD1 (7 bases). Germline CDR1 MGHDK, CDR2 SYGVNS. This CDR3 comprises 16 residues. Trimming took 6 bases from V and 1 from J, leaving 18 bases between them. CDR3 sequence reads: CASRGGLTGPQETQYF. CDR3 DNA sequence: TGTGCCAGCAGAGGGGGGTTGACAGGGCCCCAAGAGACCCAGTACTTC.

The J gene is TRBJ1-2, the V gene TRBV28, with a tentative D call TRBD1 (6 bases). This CDR3 is built from 16 residues. Trimming removed 6 bases from V and 0 bases from J, with 17 bases in between. CDR1 is MDHEN and CDR2 is SYDVKM in the germline V gene. CDR3 sequence reads: CASSRIGGQANYGYTF. In nucleotides, the CDR3 is TGTGCCAGCAGCCGAATTGGGGGCCAAGCTAACTATGGCTACACCTTC.

As DNA, the CDR3 is TGTGCCAGCAGCTTTATGAACACTGAAGCTTTCTTT. Its translation is CASSFMNTEAFF. J is TRBJ1-1 and V is TRBV21-1. TRBV21-1 is a pseudogene segment. The CDR3 is made up of 12 amino acids.

The chain is built from TRBV6-5 and TRBJ1-2, with 12 bases aligning to TRBD1. Germline CDR1 and CDR2: MNHEY and SVGAGI. J was trimmed by 8 bases and V by 7 bases; bases with no gene match: 2. CDR3 length equals 12 residues. The CDR3 nucleotides are TGTGCCAGCATTGGGACAGGGGGCGGCTACACCTTC. This encodes CASIGTGGGYTF.

In its sample, this clone was seen once. V and J are TRBV13 and TRBJ2-7; D is perhaps TRBD1 (6 bases). Germline V gene lookup returns CDR1 PRHDT and CDR2 FYEKMQ (reference sequence). The CDR3 extends over 17 amino acids. Trimming removed 1 base at V and 3 bases at J, with 19 bases between. The CDR3 DNA sequence: TGTGCCAGCAGCTTAGCGTGGGGGCCGAGTCAGGGCTACGAGCAGTACTTC. Translated, it gives CASSLAWGPSQGYEQYF.

This clone was counted between two and nine times. The CDR3 spells CASSLAAGGPSDEQFF. CDR3 DNA: TGTGCCAGCAGCTTAGCGGCGGGGGGACCCTCTGATGAGCAGTTCTTC. The chain employs TRBV7-9 and TRBJ2-1; 8 positions agree with TRBD2. Germline CDR1 and CDR2: SEHNR and FQNEAQ (reference sequence). After removal of 0 bases from V and 8 bases from J, the junction contained 9 bases not matched to a gene. CDR3 length: 16 residues.

The table lists this clone with a count of one. CDR3 DNA sequence: TGTGCCAGCCTCCCCTCGGGGGTCACCAATCAGCCCCAGCATTTT. Its translation is CASLPSGVTNQPQHF. The J gene is TRBJ1-5, the V gene TRBV6-5; TRBD1 is a possible D gene (5 bases). CDR3 length: 15 residues. Germline lookup yields CDR1 MNHEY and CDR2 SVGAGI. Trimming cost V 8 bases and J 3 bases, with 17 bases left between them.

This clone showed up just once. The V and J genes are TRBV6-5 and TRBJ1-4; the D is unclear. With 3 bases removed from V and 7 bases from J, the gap between germline ends came to 12 bases. The germline V gene encodes CDR1 MNHEY and CDR2 SVGAGI. CDR3 length: 14 amino acids. CDR3 in amino acids: CASSYGEMGEKLFF. Written as DNA, the CDR3 is TGTGCCAGCAGTTATGGGGAGATGGGTGAAAAACTGTTTTTT.

Remarks on this clone: One junction end does not reproduce the germline sequence, and a read error may be involved. The rearrangement uses TRBV28 and TRBJ1-4, with 10 bases lining up with TRBD1. The CDR3 is 13 amino acids. Germline V lookup: CDR1 MDHEN, CDR2 SYDVKM. The CDR3: CASSSGTGDIVPF. The CDR3 DNA follows: TGTGCCAGCAGTTCCGGGACAGGGGACATTGTCCCATTT.

The table lists this clone with a count of one. The chain uses TRBV6-6 and TRBJ2-1; TRBD2 matches 7 bases. The CDR3 sequence is 15 residues long. Germline V CDR1 and CDR2: MNHNY, SVGAGI (reference sequence). The junction had 7 bases not matched to a gene; V was cut back by 2 bases and J by 6 bases. CDR3 bases: TGTGCCAGCAGTTACGGGACTACCGCCGCCAATGAGCAGTTCTTC. This sequence encodes CASSYGTTAANEQFF.

This clone turned up a few times. This chain connects TRBV19 to TRBJ1-3; TRBD1 agrees at 7 bases. Germline V lookup: CDR1 LNHDA, CDR2 SQIVND (reference sequence). The CDR3 sequence is 15 residues long. J was trimmed by 4 bases and V by 5 bases; bases with no gene match: 8. CDR3 sequence reads: CASSPRPGQGNTIYF. CDR3 in DNA: TGTGCCAGTAGTCCGAGGCCGGGACAGGGAAACACCATATATTTT.

The J gene is TRBJ1-1, the V gene TRBV4-1; 9 bases are a match to TRBD1. The V gene end was trimmed by 4 bases and the J gene end by 3 bases; junction bases not matched to a gene: 6. The CDR3 runs to 15 residues. Germline V gives CDR1 MGHRA, CDR2 YSYEKL. CDR3 protein: CASSLQGAGDTEAFF. Written as DNA, the CDR3 is TGCGCCAGCAGCCTACAGGGGGCCGGGGACACTGAAGCTTTCTTT.

This chain connects TRBV19 to TRBJ2-2; 8 bases map to TRBD1. The CDR3 length is 15 residues. V lost 10 bases to trimming and J lost 6 bases; unmatched junction nucleotides: 13. Germline assignment: CDR1 LNHDA and CDR2 SQIVND (reference sequence). CDR3 amino acids: CATKRTGIFSGELFF. Here the CDR3 DNA reads TGTGCCACTAAGCGGACAGGGATTTTTTCCGGGGAGCTGTTTTTT.

The rearrangement joins TRBV15 to TRBJ1-6; D is unresolved. The CDR3 runs 14 residues. The V gene's germline CDR1 is LNHNV and CDR2 YYDKDF (reference sequence). Trimming left V 3 bases short and J 9 bases short, with 12 bases between. The CDR3 here is CATSSLVGGSPLHF. For the CDR3, the DNA is TGTGCCACCAGCAGTTTAGTCGGAGGTTCACCCCTCCACTTT.

The V and J genes are TRBV9 and TRBJ1-6; TRBD1 might be the D (6 bases). The germline V and J ends were trimmed by 0 bases and 9 bases, with 16 bases remaining between them. CDR3 length equals 16 residues. Germline values: CDR1 SGDLS, CDR2 YYNGEE. CDR3 sequence (DNA): TGTGCCAGCAGCGTAGCCTCGTACGCAGGGGCTTCACCCCTCCACTTT. Its translation: CASSVASYAGASPLHF.

The J gene is TRBJ2-3, the V gene TRBV5-1; D uncertain. From germline, CDR1 is SGHRS and CDR2 YFSETQ. The CDR3 is 13 residues long. The V gene lost 4 bases and the J gene lost 0 bases, with 6 bases spanning the gap. In DNA form, the CDR3 reads TGCGCCAGCAGCCAAGCTAGCACAGATACGCAGTATTTT. This sequence encodes CASSQASTDTQYF.

The rearrangement uses TRBV7-6 and TRBJ1-2; 10 nucleotides match TRBD1. The junction had 11 bases not matched to a gene; V was cut back by 4 bases and J by 3 bases. This CDR3 has 17 residues. Germline V gene lookup returns CDR1 SGHVS and CDR2 FNYEAQ. CDR3 nucleotides: TGTGCCAGCAGCTCCCACGGGGGACAGGGGATAGACTATGGCTACACCTTC. The encoded protein is CASSSHGGQGIDYGYTF. Supplemented by reference TRBV7-6 and TRBJ1-2, the full variable domain reads GAGVSQSPRYKVTKRGQDVALRCDPISGHVSLYWYRQALGQGPEFLTYFNYEAQQDKSGLPNDRFSAERPEGSISTLTIQRTEQRDSAMYRCASSSHGGQGIDYGYTFGSGTRLTVV.

The chain recombines TRBV10-2 with TRBJ1-1; 7 bases are a match to TRBD1. The CDR3 is made up of 14 amino acids. Trimming removed 5 bases from V and 4 bases from J; junction bases left unmatched: 7. The germline gives CDR1 WSHSY, CDR2 SAAADI. The CDR3 reads CASSQQGPSTEAFF. CDR3 DNA: TGCGCCAGCAGTCAACAGGGGCCGAGCACTGAAGCTTTCTTT.

The CDR3 spells CASSGTGQETQYF. CDR3 bases: TGTGCCAGCAGTGGGACAGGGCAAGAGACCCAGTACTTC. The rearrangement joins TRBV2 to TRBJ2-5; the match to TRBD1 covers 8 bases. CDR1 is SNHLY and CDR2 is FYNNEI in the germline V gene. This CDR3 has 13 residues. J gave up 2 bases and V 4 bases, and 0 bases lay outside the gene matches.

The chain links TRBV7-2 to TRBJ2-5; TRBD2 matches at 9 bases. V dropped 1 base and J dropped 5; count of bases not matched to a gene: 8. The CDR3 has 16 residues. CDR1 and CDR2 from the germline V gene are SGHTA and FQGNSA. In DNA, the CDR3 is TGTGCCAGCAGCTTAGGAGGCGGGGGGGCCTGGGAGACCCAGTACTTC. As protein: CASSLGGGGAWETQYF.

This chain connects TRBV11-2 to TRBJ2-7; D remains unclear. In germline, CDR1 is SGHAT, CDR2 FQNNGV. This CDR3 has 11 amino acids. Deletions cut 5 bases from V and 6 bases from J, with 8 bases between. The CDR3: CASSPVGEQYF. As DNA, the CDR3 is TGTGCCAGCAGCCCGGTCGGCGAGCAGTACTTC.

The chain recombines TRBV6-5 with TRBJ2-7; possibly TRBD2 for D (5 bases). The CDR3 consists of 13 residues. Trimming took off 2 bases at V and 7 bases at J, with 12 bases between the two ends. The germline gives CDR1 MNHEY, CDR2 SVGAGI. The DNA of the CDR3 is TGTGCCAGCAGTTACCCGGGAACGAGGGAGCAGTACTTC. Encoded protein: CASSYPGTREQYF.

The rearrangement joins TRBV7-6 to TRBJ2-7, with 9 bases aligning to TRBD2. The CDR3 sequence is 16 residues long. V was pared by 0 bases and J by 5 bases, with 8 bases of the junction left unmatched. Germline V gene sequence: CDR1 SGHVS, CDR2 FNYEAQ. CDR3 DNA: TGTGCCAGCAGCTTAGCGCCTGTCCAGCGGGGGGACGAGCAGTACTTC. It codes for CASSLAPVQRGDEQYF.

This clone was counted only a few times. J is TRBJ2-5 and V is TRBV5-1; TRBD2 aligns across 10 bases. The CDR3 sequence is 19 residues long. The germline V gene has CDR1 SGHRS and CDR2 YFSETQ. Trimming took 1 base from V and 2 from J; bases not matched to a gene: 14. In DNA, the CDR3 is TGCGCCAGCAGCTTGAACCCCCCAGGACTAGCGGAGTTACAAGAGACCCAGTACTTC. Its protein product is CASSLNPPGLAELQETQYF.

The gene calls are TRBV5-4 and TRBJ1-1; D perhaps matches TRBD1 (5 bases). The CDR3 is 12 residues long. CDR1 is SGHNT and CDR2 is YYREEE in the germline V gene (reference sequence). Trimming removed 3 bases from V and 8 bases from J, with 11 bases in between. Written as DNA, the CDR3 is TGTGCCAGCAGCTGGGACTTGGGCGAAGCTTTCTTT. Translation: CASSWDLGEAFF.

The rearrangement uses TRBV20-1 and TRBJ2-5, with 8 bases lining up with TRBD2. Germline CDR1 DFQATT, CDR2 SNEGSKA (reference sequence). The CDR3 runs to 14 residues. V trimming: 3 bases; J trimming: 5 bases; junction bases outside the gene matches: 8. CDR3 DNA: TGCAGTGCTAGTAACGGGGGGGCCGTGGAGACCCAGTACTTC. It is translated as CSASNGGAVETQYF.

This rearrangement joins TRBV27 to TRBJ2-7; 7 nucleotides match TRBD1. CDR3 length: 15 amino acids. In germline, CDR1 is MNHEY, CDR2 SMNVEV (reference sequence). V trimming: 3 bases; J trimming: 6 bases; junction bases outside the gene matches: 11. The DNA of the CDR3 is TGTGCCAGCAGTTTTCTGGACAGGTCGCCTCTCGAGCAGTACTTC. It translates to CASSFLDRSPLEQYF.